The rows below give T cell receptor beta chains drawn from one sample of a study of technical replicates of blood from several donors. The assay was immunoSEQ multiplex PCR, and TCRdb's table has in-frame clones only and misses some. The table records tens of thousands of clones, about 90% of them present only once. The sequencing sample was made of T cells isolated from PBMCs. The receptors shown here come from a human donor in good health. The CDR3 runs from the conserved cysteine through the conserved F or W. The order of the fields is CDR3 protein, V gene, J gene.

CDR3aa: CASMAGYDEQYF; v_gene: TRBV6-6; j_gene: TRBJ2-7
CDR3aa: CASSLSGRAGEQFF; v_gene: TRBV7-7; j_gene: TRBJ2-1
CDR3aa: CASSYSSGKETQYF; v_gene: TRBV6-5; j_gene: TRBJ2-5
CDR3aa: CASNRQVTGELFF; v_gene: TRBV6-5; j_gene: TRBJ2-2
CDR3aa: CASSPQGALQPQHF; v_gene: TRBV6-1; j_gene: TRBJ1-5
CDR3aa: CASSLSRQNGYTF; v_gene: TRBV27; j_gene: TRBJ1-2
CDR3aa: CASSYYRENQEQYF; v_gene: TRBV6-5; j_gene: TRBJ2-7
CDR3aa: CASSPGTSEYNEQFF; v_gene: TRBV5-4; j_gene: TRBJ2-1
CDR3aa: CATSAWGPNEQFF; v_gene: TRBV15; j_gene: TRBJ2-1
CDR3aa: CASSLGWEDEQFF; v_gene: TRBV5-1; j_gene: TRBJ2-1
CDR3aa: CASSAGTLGGNEQFF; v_gene: TRBV6-1; j_gene: TRBJ2-1
CDR3aa: CASSPSGGYEQYF; v_gene: TRBV18; j_gene: TRBJ2-7
CDR3aa: CASSFQRNTGELFF; v_gene: TRBV7-8; j_gene: TRBJ2-2
CDR3aa: CASSPDITGHQPQHF; v_gene: TRBV18; j_gene: TRBJ1-5
CDR3aa: CASSLLAGGSDEQFF; v_gene: TRBV5-1; j_gene: TRBJ2-1
CDR3aa: CSVDRAGYETQYF; v_gene: TRBV29-1; j_gene: -
CDR3aa: CASSPGWGERNEQYF; v_gene: TRBV7-6; j_gene: TRBJ2-7
CDR3aa: CASRLDRTLTEAFF; v_gene: TRBV2; j_gene: TRBJ1-1
CDR3aa: CASSSLLSGGGSYEQYF; v_gene: TRBV7-6; j_gene: TRBJ2-7
CDR3aa: CASSLAGLTGELFF; v_gene: TRBV27; j_gene: TRBJ2-2
CDR3aa: CASSLSMYGDRTEAFF; v_gene: TRBV7-8; j_gene: TRBJ1-1
CDR3aa: CASNILRTYDWSSALLHPSCEQYF; v_gene: TRBV2; j_gene: TRBJ2-7